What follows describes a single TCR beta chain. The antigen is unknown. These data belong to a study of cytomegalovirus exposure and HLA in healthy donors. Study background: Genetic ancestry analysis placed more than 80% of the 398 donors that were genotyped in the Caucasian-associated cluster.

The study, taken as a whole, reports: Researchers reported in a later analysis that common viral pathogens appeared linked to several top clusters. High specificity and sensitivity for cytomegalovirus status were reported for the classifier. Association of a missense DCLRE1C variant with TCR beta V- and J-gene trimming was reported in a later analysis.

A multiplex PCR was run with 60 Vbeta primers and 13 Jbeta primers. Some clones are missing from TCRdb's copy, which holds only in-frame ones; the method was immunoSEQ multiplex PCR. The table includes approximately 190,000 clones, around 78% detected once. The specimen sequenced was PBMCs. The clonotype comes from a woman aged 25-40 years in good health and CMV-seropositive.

CDR3 residues: CASSLRAGSTYEQYF. Here the CDR3 DNA reads TGCGCCAGCAGTCTTAGGGCAGGGTCTACCTACGAGCAGTACTTC. The chain recombines TRBV5-1 with TRBJ2-7, with D possibly matching TRBD1 (5 bases). The CDR3 is 15 amino acids. The ends were cut back, 5 bases at V and 2 bases at J, with 17 bases in the middle. The germline gives CDR1 SGHRS, CDR2 YFSETQ.